The T cell receptor (beta chain) under discussion was sequenced for a study of blood T cells in healthy people across ages. Per sample, a minimum of 6 million PBMCs were isolated. Germline values: CDR1 SEHNR, CDR2 FQNEAQ (reference sequence). The ends lost 5 bases at V and 14 bases at J; junction bases unmatched: 9. The CDR3 extends over 13 amino acids. This clonotype appeared a few times. Then a second PCR, running roughly 6 to 11 cycles, was carried out with a sample-barcoded 5' primer and a J-beta primer mix. TCRdb reprocessed the 5' RACE reads with MiXCR, giving one entry per CDR3 protein. The sample shows about 1,600,000 distinct CDR3 sequences, 42% of them seen only once.

This receptor was taken from a woman under 30 in good health. The chain is built from TRBV7-9 and TRBJ2-3; 11 nucleotides line up with TRBD2. Input material: blood. The CDR3 protein is CASSTPTSGGLYF. For the CDR3, the DNA is TGTGCCAGCAGCACGCCCACTAGCGGGGGCCTGTATTTT.